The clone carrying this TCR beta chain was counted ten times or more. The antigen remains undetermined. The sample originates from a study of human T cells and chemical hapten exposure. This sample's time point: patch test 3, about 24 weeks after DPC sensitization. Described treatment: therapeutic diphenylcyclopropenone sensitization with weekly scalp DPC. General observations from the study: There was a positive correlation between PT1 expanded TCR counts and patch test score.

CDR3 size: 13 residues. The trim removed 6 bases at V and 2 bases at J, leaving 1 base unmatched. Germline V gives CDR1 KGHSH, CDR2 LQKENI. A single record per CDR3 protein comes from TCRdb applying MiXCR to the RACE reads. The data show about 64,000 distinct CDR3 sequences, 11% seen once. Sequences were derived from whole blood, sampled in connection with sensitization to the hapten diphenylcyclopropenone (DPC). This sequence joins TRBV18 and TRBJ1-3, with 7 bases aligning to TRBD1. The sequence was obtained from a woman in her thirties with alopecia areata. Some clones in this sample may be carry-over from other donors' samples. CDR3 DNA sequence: TGTGCCAGCTCCGACAGGGCTGGAAACACCATATATTTT. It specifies CASSDRAGNTIYF. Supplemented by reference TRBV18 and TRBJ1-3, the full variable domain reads NAGVMQNPRHLVRRRGQEARLRCSPMKGHSHVYWYRQLPEEGLKFMVYLQKENIIDESGMPKERFSAEFPKEGPSILRIQQVVRGDSAAYFCASSDRAGNTIYFGEGSWLTVV.